Presented here are 24 T cell receptor beta chains from one specimen sequenced in a study of radiation and T cells in renal cell carcinoma (dated by TCRdb to 2018 to 2020). Library prep was done by the immunoSEQ multiplex PCR assay. The source is immuneACCESS, and TCRdb retained only in-frame sequences with V and J called. Part of the clones is not carried over; for the studies checked, unresolved V genes explain less than half of this, and the remainder is unexplained. The sample has more than 10,000 clones on record, about 65% of them singletons. Roughly 19% of the sample is held by the ten biggest clonotypes. The time point label of this sample denotes: tumor resected at nephrectomy. Reading the label with the study, this specimen's treatment or condition is: treatment-naive control, cytoreductive nephrectomy. The sequenced sample was tumor tissue, obtained from a patient whose treatment was nephrectomy without radiotherapy. The receptor source for this set is an elderly woman with renal cell carcinoma.

J is TRBJ2-1 and V is TRBV11-1; D call uncertain. The germline V gene has CDR1 SGHAT and CDR2 FQDESV (reference sequence). The CDR3 has 17 residues. The V end lost 1 base, the J end lost 0 bases, and 13 bases lay between the germline ends. CDR3 DNA: TGTGCCAGCAGCTTAGAGCTCGCATCGAGCTCCTACAATGAGCAGTTCTTC. It specifies CASSLELASSSYNEQFF.

J is TRBJ2-1 and V is TRBV6-5; 9 nucleotides line up with TRBD2. Germline V lookup: CDR1 MNHEY, CDR2 SVGAGI. Unmatched junction bases numbered 10, after V lost 7 bases and J lost 6 bases. The CDR3 spans 15 residues. The chain's CDR3 is CASTMWRGGGNEQFF. The CDR3 bases are TGTGCCAGCACCATGTGGCGGGGGGGCGGCAATGAGCAGTTCTTC.

The chain couples TRBV18 to TRBJ2-5; D not certain. Germline V lookup: CDR1 KGHSH, CDR2 LQKENI. The CDR3 spans 13 residues. Trimming removed 1 base at V and 1 base at J, with 4 bases between. The CDR3 here is CASSPQTQETQYF. In DNA form, the CDR3 reads TGTGCCAGCTCACCACAAACCCAAGAGACCCAGTACTTC.

This clone was counted only a few times. The chain couples TRBV7-3 to TRBJ2-1; 7 positions agree with TRBD1. The V gene end was trimmed by 5 bases and the J gene end by 5 bases; junction bases not matched to a gene: 9. CDR3 length equals 15 residues. CDR1 is SGHTA, CDR2 FQGTGA, per germline. The CDR3 is CASSQNRGWDNEQFF. CDR3 DNA: TGTGCCAGCAGCCAAAACAGGGGCTGGGACAATGAGCAGTTCTTC.

This clone has more than one count but fewer than ten. V and J are TRBV25-1 and TRBJ1-1; 7 positions match TRBD1. The CDR3 consists of 12 residues. The germline V gene has CDR1 MGHDK and CDR2 SYGVNS. With 7 bases clipped from V and 1 base from J, the junction kept 0 bases outside the gene matches. CDR3 coding DNA: TGTGCCAGCACAGGGGGGAACACTGAAGCTTTCTTT. Translation gives CASTGGNTEAFF. Complete variable domain (other parts from reference TRBV25-1 and TRBJ1-1): EADIYQTPRYLVIGTGKKITLECSQTMGHDKMYWYQQDPGMELHLIHYSYGVNSTEKGDLSSESTVSRIRTEHFPLTLESARPSHTSQYLCASTGGNTEAFFGQGTRLTVV.

In its sample, this clone was seen a few times. The chain couples TRBV9 to TRBJ1-6; 7 nucleotides agree with TRBD1. This CDR3 has 14 amino acids. From germline, CDR1 is SGDLS and CDR2 YYNGEE. The J segment lost 8 bases and the V segment lost 0 bases, leaving 2 bases of the junction unmatched. The CDR3 is CASSVAGGDSPLHF. The CDR3 DNA is TGTGCCAGCAGCGTAGCAGGGGGGGATTCACCCCTCCACTTT.

This chain joins TRBV4-2 and TRBJ1-5; D unresolved. This CDR3 has 15 residues. V was cut by 0 bases and J by 2 bases, with 8 bases left in between. Germline CDR1 reads LGHNA; CDR2 reads YNFKEQ. The CDR3 protein is CASSQEVGRNQPQHF. The CDR3 DNA reads as TGTGCCAGCAGCCAAGAGGTGGGCCGCAATCAGCCCCAGCATTTT.

This chain joins TRBV4-2 and TRBJ2-7, with D possibly TRBD1 on 6 matching bases. CDR3 length: 18 residues. The germline CDR1 and CDR2 sequences are LGHNA and YNFKEQ. V was trimmed by 0 bases and J by 0 bases, leaving 18 bases between them. DNA for the CDR3: TGTGCCAGCAGCCAAGATTCCGGGACATATACCTTCTCCTACGAGCAGTACTTC. This sequence encodes CASSQDSGTYTFSYEQYF.

Comments on this clone: One end of the junction varies from germline; a read error may be responsible. The chain has TRBV2 and TRBJ2-1, with D possibly being TRBD2 (7 bases). The CDR3 consists of 16 residues. Germline values: CDR1 SNHLY, CDR2 FYNNEI. The chain's CDR3 is CASSEGRGGTYNEQFF. CDR3 sequence (DNA): TGTGCCAGCAGCGAAGGGAGGGGGGGCACCTACAATGAGCAGTTCTTC.

V usage is TRBV7-2 and J usage is TRBJ2-2; D is perhaps TRBD1 (5 bases). V was cut by 0 bases and J by 7 bases, with 15 bases left in between. CDR1 is SGHTA, CDR2 FQGNSA, per germline. The CDR3 runs to 16 residues. The CDR3: CASSLARAGNGGELFF. For the CDR3, the DNA is TGTGCCAGCAGCTTAGCAAGGGCAGGGAACGGCGGGGAGCTGTTTTTT.

The rearrangement uses TRBV4-3 and TRBJ1-1; D gene unclear. CDR1 and CDR2 (germline): LGHNA, YSLEER. There are 14 residues in the CDR3. V gave up 0 bases and J gave up 0 bases, with 5 bases separating them. CDR3 DNA sequence: TGCGCCAGCAGCCAAGACAGAATGAACACTGAAGCTTTCTTT. It encodes CASSQDRMNTEAFF.

The chain is built from TRBV6-1 and TRBJ2-3; D not certain. V lost 2 bases and J lost 5, with 17 bases in between. The CDR3 is made up of 16 amino acids. The germline gives CDR1 MNHNS, CDR2 SASEGT. The CDR3, as DNA: TGTGCCAGCAGTGAAAGAAGGGCCTCGTTCGGAGATACGCAGTATTTT. This codes for CASSERRASFGDTQYF.

The chain joins TRBV2 to TRBJ2-3, with TRBD2 as a possible D gene (5 bases). The CDR3 extends over 14 amino acids. Germline V CDR1 and CDR2: SNHLY, FYNNEI. V lost 5 bases and J 4 bases, leaving 13 bases between the germline ends. In DNA, the CDR3 is TGTGCCAGCAGTCAGGACGGACTGGCAGATACGCAGTATTTT. Translating gives CASSQDGLADTQYF.

This chain links TRBV20-1 with TRBJ1-2, with D uncertain. Germline V gene lookup returns CDR1 DFQATT and CDR2 SNEGSKA (reference sequence). This CDR3 spans 10 amino acids. V lost 4 bases, J lost 7 bases, and 7 bases lay in between. CDR3 sequence reads: CSATEVGYTF. DNA of the CDR3: TGCAGTGCTACGGAGGTTGGCTACACCTTC.

The chain has TRBV7-2 and TRBJ2-3; possibly TRBD2 for D (6 bases). This CDR3 has 16 residues. Trimming cost V 0 bases and J 4 bases, with 14 bases left between them. Per the germline V gene, CDR1 is SGHTA and CDR2 is FQGNSA. This CDR3 reads CASSLALWGVSDTQYF. The CDR3 region has the DNA TGTGCCAGCAGCTTAGCGCTTTGGGGGGTGTCAGATACGCAGTATTTT.

The CDR3 DNA reads TGTGCCAGCAGCGACCCTCCGGGCTCCTCTGGAAACACCATATATTTT. It yields the protein CASSDPPGSSGNTIYF. This sequence joins TRBV9 and TRBJ1-3; no clear D. Germline V gene sequence: CDR1 SGDLS, CDR2 YYNGEE. V shed 3 bases and J shed 0 bases, with 13 bases lying between them. The CDR3 covers 16 residues. The whole variable domain, remainder taken from reference TRBV9 and TRBJ1-3, is DSGVTQTPKHLITATGQRVTLRCSPRSGDLSVYWYQQSLDQGLQFLIQYYNGEERAKGNILERFSAQQFPDLHSELNLSSLELGDSALYFCASSDPPGSSGNTIYFGEGSWLTVV.

This clone appeared a single time. The chain couples TRBV6-1 to TRBJ2-1; 7 nucleotides align to TRBD2. The CDR3 extends over 11 amino acids. The V segment lost 6 bases and the J segment 12 bases; nucleotides outside the gene matches: 5. CDR1 and CDR2 (germline): MNHNS, SASEGT. CDR3 DNA sequence: TGTGCCAGCAGAGGGCGGGGGTGGCAGTTCTTC. It specifies CASRGRGWQFF.

The V gene is TRBV4-1, the J gene TRBJ1-1, with a possible D match to TRBD1 (5 bases). Trimming left V 4 bases short and J 1 base short, with 10 bases between. Germline V gene sequence: CDR1 MGHRA, CDR2 YSYEKL. This CDR3 has 14 residues. CDR3 DNA: TGCGCCAGCAGCCCGCCCAGGGCGAACACTGAAGCTTTCTTT. Residues: CASSPPRANTEAFF.

The chain employs TRBV27 and TRBJ1-5; D is ambiguous. V lost 3 bases, J lost 3 bases, and 12 bases lay in between. Per germline, CDR1 MNHEY and CDR2 SMNVEV (reference sequence). CDR3 length equals 15 residues. This CDR3 is CASSFLTGPNQPQHF. For the CDR3, the DNA is TGTGCCAGCAGTTTTTTGACCGGCCCCAATCAGCCCCAGCATTTT.

The chain has TRBV5-5 and TRBJ1-2, with D unclear. Trimming shortened V by 0 bases and J by 0 bases, and 9 bases separated the two germline ends. Germline CDR1 SGHKS, CDR2 YYEKEE (reference sequence). The CDR3 is made up of 15 amino acids. The CDR3 DNA is TGTGCCAGCAGCTTGGCGGGGTCAGCTAACTATGGCTACACCTTC. Translated: CASSLAGSANYGYTF.

The chain recombines TRBV6-5 with TRBJ2-3, with D perhaps being TRBD1 or TRBD2 (5 bases each). Trimming cost V 2 bases and J 6 bases, with 15 bases left between them. Germline V gene data show CDR1 as MNHEY and CDR2 as SVGAGI. This CDR3 contains 15 residues. DNA for the CDR3: TGTGCCAGCAGTTACACGTTTGAGGGGAAGGATACGCAGTATTTT. This sequence encodes CASSYTFEGKDTQYF.

The J gene is TRBJ2-5, the V gene TRBV29-1; tentatively, D is TRBD1 or TRBD2 (6 bases each). The V end was cut by 6 bases, the J end by 2 bases, with 16 bases between. The CDR3 covers 14 residues. Germline V gives CDR1 SQVTM, CDR2 ANQGSEA. CDR3 sequence: CSVHGGGQQETQYF. In nucleotides, the CDR3 is TGCAGCGTCCACGGTGGGGGGCAACAAGAGACCCAGTACTTC.

The chain joins TRBV5-1 to TRBJ1-2; TRBD1 matches at 7 bases. Per the germline V gene, CDR1 is SGHRS and CDR2 is YFSETQ. This CDR3 has 14 residues. The V and J ends lost 4 bases and 4 bases, in that order; junction bases with no gene match: 7. For the CDR3, the DNA is TGCGCCAGCAGCACGACAGGGACCGTCTATGGCTACACCTTC. Protein sequence: CASSTTGTVYGYTF.

The chain is built from TRBV6-1 and TRBJ1-4, with TRBD1 matching over 8 bases. After removal of 3 bases from V and 5 bases from J, the junction contained 2 bases not matched to a gene. Germline V CDR1 and CDR2: MNHNS, SASEGT. CDR3 length: 14 residues. CDR3 residues: CASSDRDRNEKLFF. Here the CDR3 DNA reads TGTGCCAGCAGTGACCGGGACAGGAATGAAAAACTGTTTTTT.